The 23 T cell receptor beta chains below were found in one sample sequenced in a study of CD8+ T cells in alopecia areata. cDNA prepared by RNA extraction and subsequent reverse transcription served as the template for sequencing. Some clones are missing from TCRdb's copy, which holds only in-frame ones; the method was immunoSEQ multiplex PCR. Among roughly 210,000 clones, 43% were seen once, and the ten largest hold about 2.6%. As for treatment: oral pan-JAK inhibitor, 5-10 mg twice daily. The sample in question was CD4+ T cells sorted from blood, obtained at approximately week 36, from a patient treated with tofacitinib. These receptors all stem from a human donor with alopecia areata.

This clone appeared a few times. The chain is built from TRBV7-2 and TRBJ1-3; tentative D call: TRBD1 (6 bases). Germline V gives CDR1 SGHTA, CDR2 FQGNSA. The CDR3 extends over 16 amino acids. Deletions cut 2 bases from V and 1 base from J, with 12 bases between. The CDR3 sequence is CASSLQRQVSGNTIYF. The DNA for the CDR3 is TGTGCCAGCAGCTTACAAAGACAGGTTTCTGGAAACACCATATATTTT. Full variable domain (missing parts from reference TRBV7-2 and TRBJ1-3): GAGVSQSPSNKVTEKGKDVELRCDPISGHTALYWYRQSLGQGLEFLIYFQGNSAPDKSGLPSDRFSAERTGGSVSTLTIQRTQQEDSAVYLCASSLQRQVSGNTIYFGEGSWLTVV.

The chain uses TRBV5-1 and TRBJ2-7; TRBD1 agrees at 7 bases. After removal of 2 bases from V and 6 bases from J, the junction contained 2 bases not matched to a gene. There are 12 residues in the CDR3. Germline lookup yields CDR1 SGHRS and CDR2 YFSETQ. The CDR3 nucleotides read TGCGCCAGCAGCTTCTCAGGGGGCGAGCAGTACTTC. This translates into CASSFSGGEQYF.

The table lists this clone with a few counts. The gene calls are TRBV30 and TRBJ2-1; possibly TRBD1 or TRBD2 for D (7 bases each). Per the germline V gene, CDR1 is GTSNPN and CDR2 is SVGIG (reference sequence). Trimming stripped 2 bases from V and 6 bases from J, with 14 bases between. The CDR3 contains 14 residues. CDR3: CAWSTSRGGNEQFF. The CDR3 DNA follows: TGTGCCTGGAGTACTTCCAGGGGGGGCAATGAGCAGTTCTTC. Looking up the rest from reference TRBV30 and TRBJ2-1 gives the full variable domain: SQTIHQWPATLVQPVGSPLSLECTVEGTSNPNLYWYRQAAGRGLQLLFYSVGIGQISSEVPQNLSASRPQDRQFILSSKKLLLSDSGFYLCAWSTSRGGNEQFFGPGTRLTVL.

The CDR3 sequence: CASSLAARTRSTDTQYF. CDR3 nucleotides: TGTGCCAGCAGCCTTGCCGCCCGGACCCGTAGCACAGATACGCAGTATTTT. The chain uses TRBV5-4 and TRBJ2-3; the D is unclear. V was trimmed by 4 bases and J by 0 bases, leaving 18 bases between them. The CDR3 runs to 17 residues. Germline CDR1 SGHNT, CDR2 YYREEE (reference sequence).

The rearrangement joins TRBV11-2 to TRBJ1-1; unclear D gene. V gave up 0 bases and J gave up 3 bases, with 5 bases separating them. Germline V gene sequence: CDR1 SGHAT, CDR2 FQNNGV. The CDR3 runs 13 residues. CDR3 bases: TGTGCCAGCAGCTTAGAACACCACACTGAAGCTTTCTTT. It encodes CASSLEHHTEAFF.

The count of this clone is one. The genes are TRBV4-1 and TRBJ2-3, with a possible D match to TRBD2 (6 bases). Per germline, CDR1 MGHRA and CDR2 YSYEKL. The V end was cut by 5 bases, the J end by 9 bases, with 18 bases between. This CDR3 is built from 14 residues. CDR3: CASSSRQGGQTQYF. The CDR3 DNA follows: TGCGCCAGCAGCTCGCGGCAGGGAGGTCAGACGCAGTATTTT.

The chain joins TRBV9 to TRBJ2-3; no clear D. V lost 4 bases and J 3 bases, leaving 12 bases between the germline ends. This CDR3 contains 14 residues. Germline V lookup: CDR1 SGDLS, CDR2 YYNGEE. CDR3 sequence reads: CASSLRTATDTQYF. CDR3 nucleotides: TGTGCCAGCAGCTTGAGAACAGCTACAGATACGCAGTATTTT.

With regard to this clone: Other nucleotide sequences from this sample produce the same CDR3. This rearrangement joins TRBV28 to TRBJ2-7; D uncertain. CDR1 MDHEN and CDR2 SYDVKM come from the germline V gene. The CDR3 is 12 amino acids. The V end was cut by 1 base, the J end by 0 bases, with 1 base between. The CDR3: CASSLSSYEQYF. CDR3 in DNA: TGTGCCAGCAGTTTATCCTCCTACGAGCAGTACTTC. Variable domain in full (rest from reference TRBV28 and TRBJ2-7): DVKVTQSSRYLVKRTGEKVFLECVQDMDHENMFWYRQDPGLGLRLIYFSYDVKMKEKGDIPEGYSVSREKKERFSLILESASTNQTSMYLCASSLSSYEQYFGPGTRLTVT.

This clone was seen just once. The chain joins TRBV5-6 to TRBJ2-3; TRBD2 might be the D (5 bases). V was pared by 4 bases and J by 5 bases, with 23 bases between. Germline V gives CDR1 SGHDT, CDR2 YYEEEE. This CDR3 has 17 amino acids. The CDR3 DNA sequence: TGTGCCAGCAGCCACCTGGAACTAGGTCTCGTCGGAGATACGCAGTATTTT. As protein: CASSHLELGLVGDTQYF.

The chain links TRBV30 to TRBJ2-7; D is uncertain. Germline V gene lookup returns CDR1 GTSNPN and CDR2 SVGIG (reference sequence). The CDR3 totals 11 residues. Trimming took off 2 bases at V and 3 bases at J, with 5 bases between the two ends. The CDR3 protein is CAWSTNYEQYF. The CDR3 coding sequence is TGTGCCTGGAGTACAAACTACGAGCAGTACTTC.

This clone was seen a single time. In DNA form, the CDR3 reads TGTGCCTGGAGTCGCACTAGCGGAGAGCAGTACTTC. This translates into CAWSRTSGEQYF. The chain joins TRBV30 to TRBJ2-7, with 8 bases fitting TRBD2. The V and J ends lost 2 bases and 7 bases, in that order; junction bases with no gene match: 4. CDR1 GTSNPN and CDR2 SVGIG come from the germline V gene (reference sequence). The CDR3 sequence is 12 residues long.

The rearrangement links TRBV11-2 to TRBJ2-2, with 11 bases that match TRBD2. The CDR3 is made up of 18 amino acids. V lost 1 base and J lost 1; bases outside the gene matches: 5. Germline V gives CDR1 SGHAT, CDR2 FQNNGV. DNA of the CDR3: TGTGCCAGCAGCTTAGTAACTAGCGGGAGTAGGAACACCGGGGAGCTGTTTTTT. Translation: CASSLVTSGSRNTGELFF.

The chain employs TRBV18 and TRBJ1-4, with 9 nucleotides matching TRBD1. J was trimmed by 7 bases and V by 1 base; bases with no gene match: 7. Germline CDR1 KGHSH, CDR2 LQKENI. This CDR3 is 16 amino acids long. Here the CDR3 reads CASSPLIGTGLEKLFF. Written as DNA, the CDR3 is TGTGCCAGCTCACCACTTATCGGGACAGGGCTTGAAAAACTGTTTTTT.

The genes are TRBV25-1 and TRBJ2-6; TRBD2 matches 7 bases. This CDR3 is 17 amino acids long. Looked up from germline, CDR1 is MGHDK and CDR2 is SYGVNS. Trimming took 6 bases from V and 4 from J; bases not matched to a gene: 12. The CDR3 reads CASSPPLGGNGANVLTF. The CDR3 region has the DNA TGTGCCAGCAGCCCGCCCTTGGGGGGGAACGGGGCCAACGTCCTGACTTTC.

With respect to this clone: Within the sample, other DNA sequences also encode this same CDR3. The V call is TRBV30, the J call TRBJ1-4; D is unresolved. Trimming removed 3 bases from V and 0 bases from J, with 8 bases in between. CDR1 and CDR2 (germline): GTSNPN, SVGIG (reference sequence). The CDR3 has 14 residues. This CDR3 reads CAWRWGATNEKLFF. The DNA for the CDR3 is TGTGCCTGGAGGTGGGGAGCAACTAATGAAAAACTGTTTTTT.

This clone was found a few times. CDR3 loop: CASTHRLTGELFF. CDR3 nucleotides: TGTGCCAGCACCCATCGCCTCACCGGGGAGCTGTTTTTT. This chain links TRBV7-9 with TRBJ2-2; D is unclear. CDR3 length equals 13 residues. The germline V gene has CDR1 SEHNR and CDR2 FQNEAQ (reference sequence). V gave up 7 bases and J gave up 4 bases, with 10 bases separating them. Complete variable domain (other parts from reference TRBV7-9 and TRBJ2-2): DTGVSQNPRHKITKRGQNVTFRCDPISEHNRLYWYRQTLGQGPEFLTYFQNEAQLEKSRLLSDRFSAERPKGSFSTLEIQRTEQGDSAMYLCASTHRLTGELFFGEGSRLTVL.

As regards this clone: Other DNA sequences from this sample encode an identical CDR3 as well. The chain joins TRBV19 to TRBJ1-5; D might be TRBD1 (6 bases). The CDR3 totals 14 residues. V lost 6 bases, J lost 1 base, and 10 bases lay in between. Germline CDR1 and CDR2: LNHDA and SQIVND (reference sequence). The DNA for the CDR3 is TGTGCCAGTAGCATAACAGGGAGCAATCAGCCCCAGCATTTT. This gives the protein CASSITGSNQPQHF.

The chain is built from TRBV5-1 and TRBJ2-1; D is perhaps TRBD1 or TRBD2 (5 bases each). V dropped 0 bases and J dropped 4 bases, with 11 bases sitting between them. This CDR3 region has 15 residues. The V gene's germline CDR1 is SGHRS and CDR2 YFSETQ. The CDR3 DNA reads TGCGCCAGCAGCTTGGCCGGGGCCGATTACAATGAGCAGTTCTTC. Encoded protein: CASSLAGADYNEQFF.

The J gene is TRBJ2-5, the V gene TRBV28; 11 bases map to TRBD1. CDR1 and CDR2 from the germline V gene are MDHEN and SYDVKM. The CDR3 consists of 18 residues. V trimming: 5 bases; J trimming: 1 base; junction bases outside the gene matches: 12. The CDR3 reads CASSPYPTGTGGQETQYF. The DNA for the CDR3 is TGTGCCAGCAGTCCCTACCCTACCGGGACAGGGGGCCAAGAGACCCAGTACTTC.

V gene TRBV7-9 combines with J gene TRBJ2-3; TRBD1 matches 10 bases. V was clipped by 2 bases and J by 6 bases; unmatched bases: 2. CDR1 SEHNR and CDR2 FQNEAQ come from the germline V gene (reference sequence). This CDR3 region has 14 residues. The CDR3 loop is CASSLMGQGDTQYF. CDR3 DNA sequence: TGTGCCAGCAGCTTAATGGGACAGGGGGATACGCAGTATTTT.

This clone was seen a handful of times. V gene TRBV4-1 combines with J gene TRBJ2-7, with 9 bases fitting TRBD2. Germline CDR1 is MGHRA and CDR2 is YSYEKL. Trimming at V came to 0 bases and at J to 4 bases, leaving 7 bases not matched to a gene. The CDR3 runs to 16 residues. The chain's CDR3 is CASSQDGAGGKYEQYF. The CDR3 DNA reads as TGCGCCAGCAGCCAAGACGGAGCGGGAGGCAAGTACGAGCAGTACTTC.

This clone has only a few counts. This chain uses TRBV11-3 with TRBJ2-2; D perhaps matches TRBD1 (6 bases). The CDR3 sequence is 13 residues long. Trimming left V 5 bases short and J 7 bases short, with 11 bases between. Germline CDR1 SGHNT, CDR2 YENEEA. In DNA form, the CDR3 reads TGTGCCAGCAGCAGACAGGCGGTCGGGGAGCTGTTTTTT. This encodes CASSRQAVGELFF.

V usage is TRBV28 and J usage is TRBJ1-2; D perhaps matches TRBD1 (5 bases). The ends were cut back, 5 bases at V and 8 bases at J, with 12 bases in the middle. Germline CDR1 reads MDHEN; CDR2 reads SYDVKM. This CDR3 comprises 12 residues. This chain's CDR3 is CASSPTARGYTF. Written as DNA, the CDR3 is TGTGCCAGCAGTCCGACAGCCAGAGGCTACACCTTC.